This T cell receptor beta chain stems from a study of T cell responses to AZD1222 COVID-19 vaccine. At the level of the study: Pooled in the analysis were second doses at about 4 or about 12 weeks.

This CDR3 comprises 16 residues. The V end lost 4 bases, the J end lost 5 bases, and 20 bases lay between the germline ends. The V gene's germline CDR1 is SGHVS and CDR2 FNYEAQ. Findings and limits, study-wide: All repertoire sampling was performed exclusively after the peak T cell response.

This clone was observed a few times. Its specificity is not known. The data were produced by immunoSEQ multiplex PCR, yet TCRdb's version contains in-frame clones alone and is incomplete. The sample records 120,000 to 150,000 clones, 89% being singletons. This sequence originates from an adult in good health. The chain couples TRBV7-6 to TRBJ1-1; possible D gene TRBD1, 6 bases. The specimen comprised peripheral blood, sampled on day 0 of AZD1222 vaccination. In DNA, the CDR3 is TGTGCCAGCAGCTCCTCCCCGCGGGGGCGCGTTACTGAAGCTTTCTTT. Its protein is CASSSSPRGRVTEAFF.